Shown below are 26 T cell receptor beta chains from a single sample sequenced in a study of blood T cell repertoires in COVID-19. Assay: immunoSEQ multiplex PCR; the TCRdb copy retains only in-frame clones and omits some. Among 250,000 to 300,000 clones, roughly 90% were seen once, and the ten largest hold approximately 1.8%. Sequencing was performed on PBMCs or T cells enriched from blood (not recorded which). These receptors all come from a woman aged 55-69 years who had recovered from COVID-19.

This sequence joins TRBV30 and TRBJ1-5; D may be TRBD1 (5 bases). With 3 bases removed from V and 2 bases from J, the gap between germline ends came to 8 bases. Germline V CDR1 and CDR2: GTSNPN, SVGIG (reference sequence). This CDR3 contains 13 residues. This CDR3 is CAWSRVGNQPQHF. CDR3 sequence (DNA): TGTGCCTGGAGCAGGGTGGGCAATCAGCCCCAGCATTTT.

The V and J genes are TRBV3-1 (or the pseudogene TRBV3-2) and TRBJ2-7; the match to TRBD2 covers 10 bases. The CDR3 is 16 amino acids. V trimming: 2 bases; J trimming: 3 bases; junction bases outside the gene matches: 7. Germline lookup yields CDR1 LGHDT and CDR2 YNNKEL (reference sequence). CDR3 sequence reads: CASSQISSGSLYEQYF. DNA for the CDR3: TGTGCCAGCAGCCAAATTTCTAGCGGGAGTCTCTACGAGCAGTACTTC.

The CDR3 is CASSPGTGDYGYTF. CDR3 coding DNA: TGTGCCAGCAGCCCAGGGACAGGGGACTATGGCTACACCTTC. The rearrangement links TRBV9 to TRBJ1-2; the match to TRBD1 covers 10 bases. V lost 4 bases to trimming and J lost 3 bases; unmatched junction nucleotides: 3. This CDR3 spans 14 amino acids. Germline lookup yields CDR1 SGDLS and CDR2 YYNGEE.

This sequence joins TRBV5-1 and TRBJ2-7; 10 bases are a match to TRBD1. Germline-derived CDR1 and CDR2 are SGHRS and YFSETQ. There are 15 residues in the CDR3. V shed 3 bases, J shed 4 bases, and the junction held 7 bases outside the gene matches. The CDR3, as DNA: TGCGCCAGCAGCTCCCGGGACAGGGGTTTGTACGAGCAGTACTTC. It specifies CASSSRDRGLYEQYF.

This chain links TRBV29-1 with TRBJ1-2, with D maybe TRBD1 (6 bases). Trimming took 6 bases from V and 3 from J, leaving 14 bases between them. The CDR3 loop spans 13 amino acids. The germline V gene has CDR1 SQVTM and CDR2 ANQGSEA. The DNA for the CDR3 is TGCAGCGTCAGGGAGGGGGTCGACTATGGCTACACCTTC. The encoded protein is CSVREGVDYGYTF.

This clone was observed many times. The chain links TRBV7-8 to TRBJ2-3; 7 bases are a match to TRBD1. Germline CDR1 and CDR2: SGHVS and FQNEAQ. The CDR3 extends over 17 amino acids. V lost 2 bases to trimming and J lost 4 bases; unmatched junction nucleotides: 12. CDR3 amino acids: CASSLKARGLYSDTQYF. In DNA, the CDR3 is TGTGCCAGCAGCTTAAAAGCGAGGGGGCTGTATTCAGATACGCAGTATTTT.

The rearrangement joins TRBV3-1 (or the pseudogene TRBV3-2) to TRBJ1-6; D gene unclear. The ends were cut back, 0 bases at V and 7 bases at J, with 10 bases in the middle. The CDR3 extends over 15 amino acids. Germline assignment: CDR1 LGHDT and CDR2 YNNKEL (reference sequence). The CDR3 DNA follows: TGTGCCAGCAGCCAAGAAGGGCGGGAGAATTCACCCCTCCACTTT. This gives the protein CASSQEGRENSPLHF.

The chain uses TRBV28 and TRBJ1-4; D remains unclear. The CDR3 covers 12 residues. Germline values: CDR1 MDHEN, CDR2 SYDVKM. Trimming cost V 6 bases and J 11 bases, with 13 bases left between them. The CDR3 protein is CASSLDNGKLFF. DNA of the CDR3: TGTGCCAGCAGCCTAGATAATGGGAAACTGTTTTTT.

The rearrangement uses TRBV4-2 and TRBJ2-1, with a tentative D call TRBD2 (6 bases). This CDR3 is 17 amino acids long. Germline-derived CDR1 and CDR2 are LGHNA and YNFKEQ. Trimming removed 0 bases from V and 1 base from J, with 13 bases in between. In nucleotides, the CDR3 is TGTGCCAGCAGCCAAGACCCTGTCGGGAGTTCCTACAATGAGCAGTTCTTC. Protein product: CASSQDPVGSSYNEQFF.

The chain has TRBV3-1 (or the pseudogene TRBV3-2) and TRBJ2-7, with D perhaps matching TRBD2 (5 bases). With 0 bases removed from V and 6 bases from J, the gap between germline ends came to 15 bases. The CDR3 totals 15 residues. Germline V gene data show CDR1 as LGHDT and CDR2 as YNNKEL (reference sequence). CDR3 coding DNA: TGTGCCAGCAGCCAAGACCGCGCTTTTGAGGGCGAGCAGTACTTC. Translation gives CASSQDRAFEGEQYF.

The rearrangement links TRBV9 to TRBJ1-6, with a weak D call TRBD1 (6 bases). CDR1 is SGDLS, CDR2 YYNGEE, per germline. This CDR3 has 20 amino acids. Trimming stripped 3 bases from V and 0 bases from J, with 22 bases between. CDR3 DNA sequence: TGTGCCAGCAGCGCCAACATGGGGGCAGAACATTCCTCCTATAATTCACCCCTCCACTTT. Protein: CASSANMGAEHSSYNSPLHF.

CDR3 nucleotides: TGTGCCAGCAGCCAACCCTACCTTGGGCGGGAAAACATTCAGTACTTC. It codes for CASSQPYLGRENIQYF. The chain couples TRBV3-1 (or the pseudogene TRBV3-2) to TRBJ2-4, with D maybe TRBD2 (5 bases). Trimming shortened V by 2 bases and J by 5 bases, and 16 bases separated the two germline ends. Germline V gene data show CDR1 as LGHDT and CDR2 as YNNKEL (reference sequence). CDR3 length: 16 amino acids.

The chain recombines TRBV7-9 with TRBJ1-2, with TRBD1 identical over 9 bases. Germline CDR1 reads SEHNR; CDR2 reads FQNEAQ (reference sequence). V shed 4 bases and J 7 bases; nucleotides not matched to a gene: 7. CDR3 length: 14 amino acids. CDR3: CASSSGTGSTGYTF. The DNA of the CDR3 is TGTGCCAGCAGCTCTGGGACAGGGTCCACTGGCTACACCTTC. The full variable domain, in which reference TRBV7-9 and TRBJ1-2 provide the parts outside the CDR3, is DTGVSQNPRHKITKRGQNVTFRCDPISEHNRLYWYRQTLGQGPEFLTYFQNEAQLEKSRLLSDRFSAERPKGSFSTLEIQRTEQGDSAMYLCASSSGTGSTGYTFGSGTRLTVV.

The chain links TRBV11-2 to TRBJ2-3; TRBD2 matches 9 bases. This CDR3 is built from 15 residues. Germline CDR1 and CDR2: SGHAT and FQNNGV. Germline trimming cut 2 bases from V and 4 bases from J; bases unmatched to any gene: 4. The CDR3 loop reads CASSLSGRNADTQYF. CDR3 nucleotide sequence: TGTGCCAGCAGCTTAAGCGGGAGGAACGCAGATACGCAGTATTTT.

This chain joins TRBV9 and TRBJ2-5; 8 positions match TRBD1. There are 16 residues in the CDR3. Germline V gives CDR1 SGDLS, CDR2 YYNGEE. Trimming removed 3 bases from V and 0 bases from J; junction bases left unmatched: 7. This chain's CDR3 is CASSGRTGSYQETQYF. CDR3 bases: TGTGCCAGCAGCGGCAGGACAGGGAGTTACCAAGAGACCCAGTACTTC.

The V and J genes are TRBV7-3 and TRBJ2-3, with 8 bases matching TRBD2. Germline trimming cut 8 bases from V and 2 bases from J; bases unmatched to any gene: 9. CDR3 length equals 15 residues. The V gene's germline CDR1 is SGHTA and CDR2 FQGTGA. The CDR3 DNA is TGTGCCAGCGCGTTAGGACTAGCCGACACAGATACGCAGTATTTT. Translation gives CASALGLADTDTQYF.

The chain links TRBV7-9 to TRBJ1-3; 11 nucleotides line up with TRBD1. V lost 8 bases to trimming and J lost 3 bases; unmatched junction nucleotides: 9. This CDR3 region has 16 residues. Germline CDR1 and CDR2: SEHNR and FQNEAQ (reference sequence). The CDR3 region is CASGSTGTGGGNTIYF. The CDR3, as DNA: TGTGCCAGCGGCTCCACCGGGACAGGGGGTGGAAACACCATATATTTT.

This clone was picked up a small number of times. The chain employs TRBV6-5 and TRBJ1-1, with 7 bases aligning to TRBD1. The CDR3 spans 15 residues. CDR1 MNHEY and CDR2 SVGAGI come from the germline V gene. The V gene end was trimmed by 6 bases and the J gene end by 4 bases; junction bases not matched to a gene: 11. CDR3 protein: CASSSRGYRGTEAFF. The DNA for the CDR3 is TGTGCCAGCAGCTCAAGGGGATACAGGGGCACTGAAGCTTTCTTT.

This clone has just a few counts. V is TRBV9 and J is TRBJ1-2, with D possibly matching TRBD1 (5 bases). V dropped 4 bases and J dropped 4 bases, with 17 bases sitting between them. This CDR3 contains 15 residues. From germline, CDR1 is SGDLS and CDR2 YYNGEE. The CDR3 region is CASSPQVDFFYGYTF. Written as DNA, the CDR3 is TGTGCCAGCAGCCCACAGGTCGACTTCTTCTATGGCTACACCTTC.

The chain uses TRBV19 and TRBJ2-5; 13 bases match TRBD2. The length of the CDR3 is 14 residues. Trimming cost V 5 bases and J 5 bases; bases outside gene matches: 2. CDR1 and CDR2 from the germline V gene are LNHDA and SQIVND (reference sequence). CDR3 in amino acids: CASSLTSGRETQYF. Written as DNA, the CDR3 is TGTGCCAGTAGTTTGACTAGCGGGAGGGAGACCCAGTACTTC.

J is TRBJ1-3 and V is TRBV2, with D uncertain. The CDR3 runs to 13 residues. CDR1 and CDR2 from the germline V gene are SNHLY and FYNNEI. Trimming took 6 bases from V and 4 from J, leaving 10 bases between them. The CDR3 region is CASSLRPGNTIYF. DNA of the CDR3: TGTGCCAGCAGCCTCAGGCCCGGAAACACCATATATTTT.

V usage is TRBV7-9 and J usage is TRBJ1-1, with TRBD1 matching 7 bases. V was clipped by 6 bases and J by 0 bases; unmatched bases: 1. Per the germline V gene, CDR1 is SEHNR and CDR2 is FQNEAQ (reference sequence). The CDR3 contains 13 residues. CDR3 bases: TGTGCCAGCAGGACAGGGATGAACACTGAAGCTTTCTTT. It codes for CASRTGMNTEAFF.

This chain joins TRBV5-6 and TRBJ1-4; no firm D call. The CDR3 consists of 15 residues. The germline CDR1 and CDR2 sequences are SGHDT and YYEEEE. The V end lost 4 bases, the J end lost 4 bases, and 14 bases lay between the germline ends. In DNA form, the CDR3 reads TGTGCCAGCAGCGTGTACACCGTGAATAATGAAAAACTGTTTTTT. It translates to CASSVYTVNNEKLFF. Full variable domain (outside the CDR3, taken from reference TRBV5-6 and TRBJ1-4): DAGVTQSPTHLIKTRGQQVTLRCSPKSGHDTVSWYQQALGQGPQFIFQYYEEEERQRGNFPDRFSGHQFPNYSSELNVNALLLGDSALYLCASSVYTVNNEKLFFGSGTQLSVL.

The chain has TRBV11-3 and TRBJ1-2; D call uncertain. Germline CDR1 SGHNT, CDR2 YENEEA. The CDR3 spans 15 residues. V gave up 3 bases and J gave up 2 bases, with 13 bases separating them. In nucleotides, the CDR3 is TGTGCCAGCAGCTTGGGGAGTCAGGAAAACTATGGCTACACCTTC. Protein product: CASSLGSQENYGYTF. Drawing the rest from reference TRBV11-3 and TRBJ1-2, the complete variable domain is EAGVVQSPRYKIIEKKQPVAFWCNPISGHNTLYWYLQNLGQGPELLIRYENEEAVDDSQLPKDRFSAERLKGVDSTLKIQPAELGDSAVYLCASSLGSQENYGYTFGSGTRLTVV.

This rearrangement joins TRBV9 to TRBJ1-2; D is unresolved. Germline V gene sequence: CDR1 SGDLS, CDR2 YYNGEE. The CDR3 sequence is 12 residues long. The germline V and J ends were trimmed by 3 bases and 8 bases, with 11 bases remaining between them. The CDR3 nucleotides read TGTGCCAGCAGCGACGGCGGGAGGGGCTACACCTTC. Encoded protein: CASSDGGRGYTF.

This chain's CDR3 is CASSDTGLSEAFF. CDR3 sequence (DNA): TGTGCCAGCAGTGACACAGGGTTATCTGAAGCTTTCTTT. This chain connects TRBV6-1 to TRBJ1-1; D is perhaps TRBD1 (6 bases). The CDR3 covers 13 residues. Germline CDR1 MNHNS, CDR2 SASEGT. V was clipped by 3 bases and J by 6 bases, with 11 bases between them.